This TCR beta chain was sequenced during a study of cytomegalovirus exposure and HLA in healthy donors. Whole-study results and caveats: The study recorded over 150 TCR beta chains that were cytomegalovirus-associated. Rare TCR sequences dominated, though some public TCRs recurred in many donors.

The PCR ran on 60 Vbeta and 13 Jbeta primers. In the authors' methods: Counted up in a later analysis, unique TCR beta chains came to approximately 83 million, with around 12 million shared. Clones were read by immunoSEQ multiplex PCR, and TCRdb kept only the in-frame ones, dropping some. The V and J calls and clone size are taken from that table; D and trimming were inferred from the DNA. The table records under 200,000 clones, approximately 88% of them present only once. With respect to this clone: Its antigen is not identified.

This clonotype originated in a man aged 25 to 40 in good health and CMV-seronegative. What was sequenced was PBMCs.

The CDR3 here is CAWRAKTGVSEAFF. The CDR3 DNA sequence: TGTGCCTGGAGGGCAAAGACAGGGGTCAGTGAAGCTTTCTTT. The chain is built from TRBV30 and TRBJ1-1; 8 bases map to TRBD1. The length of the CDR3 is 14 residues. J lost 7 bases, V lost 3 bases, and 10 bases had no gene match. CDR1 is GTSNPN, CDR2 SVGIG, per germline (reference sequence).